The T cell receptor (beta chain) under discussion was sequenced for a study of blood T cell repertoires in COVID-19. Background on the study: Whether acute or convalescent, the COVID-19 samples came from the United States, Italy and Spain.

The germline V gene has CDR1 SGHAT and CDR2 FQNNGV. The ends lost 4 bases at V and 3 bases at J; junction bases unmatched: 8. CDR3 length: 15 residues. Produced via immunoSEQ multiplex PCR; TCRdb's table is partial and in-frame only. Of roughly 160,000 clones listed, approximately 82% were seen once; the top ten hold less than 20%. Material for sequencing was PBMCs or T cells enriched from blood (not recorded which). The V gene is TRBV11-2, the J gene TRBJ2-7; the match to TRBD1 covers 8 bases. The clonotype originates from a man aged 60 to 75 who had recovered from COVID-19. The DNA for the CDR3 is TGTGCCAGCAGCTCTTATAGAGGACAGGGCTACGAGCAGTACTTC. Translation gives CASSSYRGQGYEQYF.